This T cell receptor (beta chain) came from a study of T cell responses to AZD1222 COVID-19 vaccine. The ends lost 3 bases at V and 2 bases at J; junction bases unmatched: 0. CDR1 and CDR2 from the germline V gene are SGDLS and YYNGEE. The CDR3 has 14 amino acids. Broader study findings: The study reported that nearly half of spike-specific TCRs target unmutated variant regions. White British donors predominated, females outnumbered males, and clonal diversity was possibly underestimated. When two AZD1222 doses had been given, Spike-specific TCR breadth and depth rose.

Measured with immunoSEQ multiplex PCR; TCRdb has only the in-frame clones, and not every one. The sample lists roughly 93,000 clones; nearly 90% were seen once. A note on this clone: The antigen remains unidentified.

The sample was peripheral blood, taken on day 0 of MenACWY control vaccination. The V gene is TRBV9, the J gene TRBJ1-3, with 9 bases fitting TRBD1. The TCR was taken from an adult in good health. This CDR3 is CASSGTGAGNTIYF. The CDR3 nucleotides are TGTGCCAGCAGCGGGACAGGGGCTGGAAACACCATATATTTT.